This T cell receptor beta chain originates from a study of T-cell memory formation after mild COVID-19. Study at large: Clusters were largely donor specific. Study-wide findings and caveats: CD4+ bias marked clones expanding day 15 to 37, unlike balanced contracting clones. Shrinking CD4+ clones were chiefly CM and EM; CD8+ ones were chiefly EMRA. Memory cells collected pre-infection included some clones that later responded, suggesting cross-reactive memory joined.

Trimming removed 5 bases from V and 0 bases from J, with 11 bases in between. This CDR3 region has 15 residues. Per germline, CDR1 SGHRS and CDR2 YFSETQ. In TCRdb, the 5' RACE reads were re-called with MiXCR into one record per CDR3 protein. Of 500,000 to 650,000 distinct CDR3 sequences in the sample, about a fifth were seen once. This clonotype has a count of ten or more. Its antigen is not identified. Sequencing was performed on PBMCs or a T cell subset sorted from them (not recorded which). V and J are TRBV5-1 and TRBJ2-2; TRBD2 might be the D (5 bases). This sequence originates from an adult woman who had mild COVID-19 (a few samples of this study predate the infection). Cell type and time point are not known. The DNA of the CDR3 is TGCGCCAGCAGTCCCGACTACCCGAACACCGGGGAGCTGTTTTTT. Its translation: CASSPDYPNTGELFF.